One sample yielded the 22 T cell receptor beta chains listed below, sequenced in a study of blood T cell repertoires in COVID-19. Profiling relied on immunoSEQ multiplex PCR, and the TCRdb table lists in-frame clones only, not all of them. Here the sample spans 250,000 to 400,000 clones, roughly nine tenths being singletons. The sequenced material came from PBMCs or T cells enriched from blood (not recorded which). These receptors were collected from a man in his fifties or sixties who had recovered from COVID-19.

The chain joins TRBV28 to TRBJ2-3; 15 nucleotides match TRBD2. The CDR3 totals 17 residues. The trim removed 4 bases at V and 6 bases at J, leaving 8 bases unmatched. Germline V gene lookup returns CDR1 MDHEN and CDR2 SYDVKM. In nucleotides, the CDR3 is TGTGCCAGCAGTTCCTCCGGGACTAGCGGGGGGTACGATACGCAGTATTTT. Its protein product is CASSSSGTSGGYDTQYF.

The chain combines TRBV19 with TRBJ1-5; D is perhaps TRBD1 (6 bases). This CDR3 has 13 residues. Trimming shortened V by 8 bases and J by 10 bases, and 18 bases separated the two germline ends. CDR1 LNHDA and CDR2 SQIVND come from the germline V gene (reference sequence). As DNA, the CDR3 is TGTGCCAGTGCCGGGACACAGACTAATCCCCAGCATTTT. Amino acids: CASAGTQTNPQHF.

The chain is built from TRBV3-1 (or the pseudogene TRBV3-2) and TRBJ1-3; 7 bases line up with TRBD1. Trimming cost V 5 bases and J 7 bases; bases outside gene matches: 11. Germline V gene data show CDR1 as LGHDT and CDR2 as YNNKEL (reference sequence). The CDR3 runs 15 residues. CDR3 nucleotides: TGTGCCAGCAGCGAATTGGGACAGTTTGTGAACACCATATATTTT. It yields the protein CASSELGQFVNTIYF.

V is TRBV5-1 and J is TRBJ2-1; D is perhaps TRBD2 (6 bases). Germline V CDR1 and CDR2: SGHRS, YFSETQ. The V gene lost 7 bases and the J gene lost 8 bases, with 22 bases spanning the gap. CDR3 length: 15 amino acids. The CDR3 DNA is TGCGCCAGCCGCCGAGACGGAGGTTGGGAGGATGAGCAGTTCTTC. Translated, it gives CASRRDGGWEDEQFF.

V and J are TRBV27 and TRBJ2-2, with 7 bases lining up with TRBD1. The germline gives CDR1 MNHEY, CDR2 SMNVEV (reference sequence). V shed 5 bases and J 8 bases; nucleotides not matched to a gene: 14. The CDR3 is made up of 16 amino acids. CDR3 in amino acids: CASSPKGTVVSGELFF. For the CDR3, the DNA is TGTGCCAGCAGTCCCAAGGGGACAGTTGTTTCTGGGGAGCTGTTTTTT.

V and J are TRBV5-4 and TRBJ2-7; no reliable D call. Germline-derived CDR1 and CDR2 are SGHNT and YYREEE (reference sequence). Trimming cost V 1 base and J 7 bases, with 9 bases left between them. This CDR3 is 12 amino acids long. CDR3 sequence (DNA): TGTGCCAGCAGCTTGCGGCTAGGTGAGCAGTACTTC. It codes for CASSLRLGEQYF.

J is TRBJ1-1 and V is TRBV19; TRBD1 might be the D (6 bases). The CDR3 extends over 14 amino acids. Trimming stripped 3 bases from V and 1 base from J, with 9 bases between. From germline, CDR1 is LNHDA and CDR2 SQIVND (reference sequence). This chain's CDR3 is CASSIRGRNTEAFF. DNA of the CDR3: TGTGCCAGTAGTATCAGGGGAAGGAACACTGAAGCTTTCTTT.

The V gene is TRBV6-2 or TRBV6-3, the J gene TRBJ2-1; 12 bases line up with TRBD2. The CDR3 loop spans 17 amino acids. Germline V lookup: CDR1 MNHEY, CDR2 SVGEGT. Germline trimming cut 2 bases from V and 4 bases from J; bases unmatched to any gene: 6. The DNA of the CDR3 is TGTGCCAGCAGTTACAGGACTAGCGGGACCAGGTACAATGAGCAGTTCTTC. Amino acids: CASSYRTSGTRYNEQFF.

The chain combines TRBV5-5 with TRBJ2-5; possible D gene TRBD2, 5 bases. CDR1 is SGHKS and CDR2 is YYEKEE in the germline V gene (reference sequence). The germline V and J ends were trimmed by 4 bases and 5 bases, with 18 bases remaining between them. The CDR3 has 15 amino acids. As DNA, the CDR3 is TGTGCCAGCAGCCAACCCGACGGAGGAGCGGAGACCCAGTACTTC. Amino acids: CASSQPDGGAETQYF.

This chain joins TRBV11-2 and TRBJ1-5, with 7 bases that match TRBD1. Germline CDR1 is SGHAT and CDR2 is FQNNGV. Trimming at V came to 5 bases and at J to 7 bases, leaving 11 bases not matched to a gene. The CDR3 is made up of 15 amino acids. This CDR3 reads CASSPSPGGKQPQHF. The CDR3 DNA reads TGTGCCAGCAGCCCCAGCCCAGGGGGGAAACAGCCCCAGCATTTT.

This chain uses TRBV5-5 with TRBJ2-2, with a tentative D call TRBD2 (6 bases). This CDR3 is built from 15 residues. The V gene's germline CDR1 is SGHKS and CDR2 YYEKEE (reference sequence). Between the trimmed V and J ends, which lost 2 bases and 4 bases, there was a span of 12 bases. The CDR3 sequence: CASSFHGGGTGELFF. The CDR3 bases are TGTGCCAGCAGCTTTCACGGGGGAGGCACCGGGGAGCTGTTTTTT. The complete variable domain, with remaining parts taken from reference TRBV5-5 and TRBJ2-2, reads DAGVTQSPTHLIKTRGQQVTLRCSPISGHKSVSWYQQVLGQGPQFIFQYYEKEERGRGNFPDRFSARQFPNYSSELNVNALLLGDSALYLCASSFHGGGTGELFFGEGSRLTVL.

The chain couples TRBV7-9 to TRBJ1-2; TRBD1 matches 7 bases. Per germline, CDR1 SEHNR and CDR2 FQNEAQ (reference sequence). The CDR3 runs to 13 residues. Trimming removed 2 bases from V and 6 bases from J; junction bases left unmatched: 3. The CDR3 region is CASSLTGEHGYTF. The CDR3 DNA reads TGTGCCAGCAGCTTAACAGGGGAGCATGGCTACACCTTC.

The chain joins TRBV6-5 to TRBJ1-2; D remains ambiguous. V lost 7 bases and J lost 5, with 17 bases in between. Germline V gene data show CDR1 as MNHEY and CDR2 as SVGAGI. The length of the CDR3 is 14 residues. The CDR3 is CASKRPPAEYGYTF. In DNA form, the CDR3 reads TGTGCCAGCAAGAGGCCCCCGGCGGAATATGGCTACACCTTC.

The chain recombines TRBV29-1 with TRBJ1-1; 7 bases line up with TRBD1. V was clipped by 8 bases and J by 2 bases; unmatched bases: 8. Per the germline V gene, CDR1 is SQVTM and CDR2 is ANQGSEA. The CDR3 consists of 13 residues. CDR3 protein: CSIRQGQNTEAFF. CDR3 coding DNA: TGCAGCATAAGACAGGGACAAAACACTGAAGCTTTCTTT.

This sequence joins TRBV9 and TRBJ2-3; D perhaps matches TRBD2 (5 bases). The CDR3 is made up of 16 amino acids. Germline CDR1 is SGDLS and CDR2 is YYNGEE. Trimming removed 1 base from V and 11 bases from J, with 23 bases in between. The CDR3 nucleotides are TGTGCCAGCAGCGTACTCTCAAACGGGGATCGCCTGGGGCAGTATTTT. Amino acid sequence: CASSVLSNGDRLGQYF.

The CDR3 is CASSLVAAGARNEQFF. The DNA of the CDR3 is TGTGCCAGCAGCTTAGTTGCAGCGGGAGCTCGCAATGAGCAGTTCTTC. The rearrangement links TRBV7-2 to TRBJ2-1, with TRBD2 matching over 8 bases. This CDR3 has 16 amino acids. V lost 1 base to trimming and J lost 6 bases; unmatched junction nucleotides: 8. The germline CDR1 and CDR2 sequences are SGHTA and FQGNSA.

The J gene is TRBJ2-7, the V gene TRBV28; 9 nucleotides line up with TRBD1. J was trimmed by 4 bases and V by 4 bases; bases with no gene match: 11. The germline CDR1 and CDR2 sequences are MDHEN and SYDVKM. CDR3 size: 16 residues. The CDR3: CASSSPWDRASYEQYF. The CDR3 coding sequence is TGTGCCAGCAGTTCTCCCTGGGACAGGGCTTCTTACGAGCAGTACTTC.

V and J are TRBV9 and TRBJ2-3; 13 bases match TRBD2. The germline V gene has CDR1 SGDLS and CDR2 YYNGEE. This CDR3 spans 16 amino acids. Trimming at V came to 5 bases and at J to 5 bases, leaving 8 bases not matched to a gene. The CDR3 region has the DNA TGTGCCAGCAGTAAACTAGCGGGAGGGCCCATAGATACGCAGTATTTT. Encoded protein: CASSKLAGGPIDTQYF. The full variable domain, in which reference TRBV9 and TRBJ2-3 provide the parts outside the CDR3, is DSGVTQTPKHLITATGQRVTLRCSPRSGDLSVYWYQQSLDQGLQFLIQYYNGEERAKGNILERFSAQQFPDLHSELNLSSLELGDSALYFCASSKLAGGPIDTQYFGPGTRLTVL.

CDR3 sequence reads: CASRPRGDPTYEQYF. The CDR3 coding sequence is TGTGCCAGCAGGCCCCGAGGAGACCCTACCTACGAGCAGTACTTC. This sequence joins TRBV27 and TRBJ2-7; D is unclear. CDR1 is MNHEY, CDR2 SMNVEV, per germline (reference sequence). The V end was cut by 6 bases, the J end by 2 bases, with 17 bases between. The CDR3 runs to 15 residues.

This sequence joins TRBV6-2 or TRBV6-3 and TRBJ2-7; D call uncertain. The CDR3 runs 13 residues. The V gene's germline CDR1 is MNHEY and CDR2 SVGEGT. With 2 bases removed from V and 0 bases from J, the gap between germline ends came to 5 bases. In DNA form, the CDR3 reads TGTGCCAGCAGTTACGTGAGCTCCTACGAGCAGTACTTC. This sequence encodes CASSYVSSYEQYF.

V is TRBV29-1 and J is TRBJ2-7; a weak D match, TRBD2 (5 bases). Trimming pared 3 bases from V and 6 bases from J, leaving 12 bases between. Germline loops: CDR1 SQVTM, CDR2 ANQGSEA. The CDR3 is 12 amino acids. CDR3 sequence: CSVEFVGGEQYF. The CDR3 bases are TGCAGCGTTGAGTTCGTAGGAGGCGAGCAGTACTTC.

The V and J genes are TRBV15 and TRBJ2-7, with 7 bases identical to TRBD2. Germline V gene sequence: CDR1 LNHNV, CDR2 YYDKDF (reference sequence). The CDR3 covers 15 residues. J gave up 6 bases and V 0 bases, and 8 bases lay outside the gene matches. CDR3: CATSRDGGVTGEQYF. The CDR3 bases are TGTGCCACCAGCAGAGATGGGGGGGTCACGGGCGAGCAGTACTTC.